Each of the 16 T cell receptor beta chains below was sequenced from the same sample in a study of cytomegalovirus exposure and HLA in healthy donors. The primer mix had 60 Vbeta and 13 Jbeta primers. This table comes from immunoSEQ multiplex PCR, and its TCRdb copy is limited to in-frame clones, with some not included. This table has tens of thousands of clones, about 80% appearing once. The source material was PBMCs. These receptors all come from a middle-aged man in good health and CMV-seropositive.

Only a few counts were recorded for this clone. CDR3 sequence (DNA): TGTGCCAGCAGCTCCGTCGGGGGAGCGGAGACCCAGTACTTC. The encoded protein is CASSSVGGAETQYF. The chain combines TRBV7-3 with TRBJ2-5; D is possibly TRBD2 (6 bases). The germline V gene encodes CDR1 SGHTA and CDR2 FQGTGA. Trimming removed 4 bases from V and 5 bases from J, with 14 bases in between. The CDR3 sequence is 14 residues long. Full variable domain (rest looked up from reference TRBV7-3 and TRBJ2-5): GAGVSQTPSNKVTEKGKYVELRCDPISGHTALYWYRQSLGQGPEFLIYFQGTGAADDSGLPNDRFFAVRPEGSVSTLKIQRTERGDSAVYLCASSSVGGAETQYFGPGTRLLVL.

V is TRBV7-2 and J is TRBJ2-1, with a possible D match to TRBD2 (5 bases). The V and J ends lost 5 bases and 7 bases respectively, with 18 bases between them. This CDR3 spans 15 amino acids. Germline lookup yields CDR1 SGHTA and CDR2 FQGNSA. CDR3 sequence (DNA): TGTGCCAGCAGCCCAGCCGGGAAGATCGGGAATGAGCAGTTCTTC. It yields the protein CASSPAGKIGNEQFF.

Here the CDR3 DNA reads TGTGCCAGCAGTTCGCTAGCGGGGGGCCACACAGATACGCAGTATTTT. Translating it yields CASSSLAGGHTDTQYF. The V and J genes are TRBV6-5 and TRBJ2-3; 11 bases are a match to TRBD2. The CDR3 covers 16 residues. Germline V lookup: CDR1 MNHEY, CDR2 SVGAGI. Trimming took 4 bases from V and 2 from J; bases not matched to a gene: 5.

The chain recombines TRBV29-1 with TRBJ2-1; a possible D gene is TRBD1 (6 bases). V gave up 2 bases and J gave up 10 bases, with 18 bases separating them. Germline V lookup: CDR1 SQVTM, CDR2 ANQGSEA. This CDR3 spans 14 amino acids. The CDR3 DNA is TGCAGCGTTGAATTGGACAGAGGGGATTGGGAGCAGTTCTTC. It specifies CSVELDRGDWEQFF.

This clone appeared a single time. J is TRBJ2-1 and V is TRBV7-8, with D maybe TRBD1 (5 bases). Germline loops: CDR1 SGHVS, CDR2 FQNEAQ. The CDR3 has 17 residues. With 5 bases removed from V and 0 bases from J, the gap between germline ends came to 17 bases. CDR3 amino acids: CASSVTVPSSSYNEQFF. The CDR3 DNA reads as TGTGCCAGCAGCGTGACAGTTCCCTCATCCTCCTACAATGAGCAGTTCTTC.

The chain employs TRBV7-2 and TRBJ2-3; maybe TRBD2 (5 bases). The V gene lost 3 bases and the J gene lost 6 bases, with 13 bases spanning the gap. The germline gives CDR1 SGHTA, CDR2 FQGNSA. The length of the CDR3 is 14 residues. DNA of the CDR3: TGTGCCAGCAGCTTGATCCTAGCATACGATACGCAGTATTTT. It codes for CASSLILAYDTQYF.

This clone was observed a few times. The chain recombines TRBV6-5 with TRBJ1-1, with 7 bases identical to TRBD1. Trimming at V came to 4 bases and at J to 0 bases, leaving 5 bases not matched to a gene. The CDR3 spans 15 residues. Germline CDR1 and CDR2: MNHEY and SVGAGI. The CDR3 sequence: CASSSDRNMNTEAFF. The CDR3 coding sequence is TGTGCCAGCAGTTCGGACAGGAACATGAACACTGAAGCTTTCTTT.

Of note for this clone: A read error may produce the germline difference seen at one junction end. This sequence joins TRBV2 and TRBJ2-1; 7 bases match TRBD2. The length of the CDR3 is 14 residues. Germline CDR1 SNHLY, CDR2 FYNNEI. The CDR3 loop is CASREGLAVNEQFF. For the CDR3, the DNA is TGTGCCAGCAGGGAAGGGCTAGCGGTCAATGAGCAGTTCTTC. The complete variable domain, with remaining parts taken from reference TRBV2 and TRBJ2-1, reads EPEVTQTPSHQVTQMGQEVILRCVPISNHLYFYWYRQILGQKVEFLVSFYNNEISEKSEIFDDQFSVERPDGSNFTLKIRSTKLEDSAMYFCASREGLAVNEQFFGPGTRLTVL.

The gene calls are TRBV7-9 and TRBJ1-2; D ambiguous. This CDR3 has 16 amino acids. The V end was cut by 5 bases, the J end by 2 bases, with 18 bases between. The germline V gene encodes CDR1 SEHNR and CDR2 FQNEAQ (reference sequence). DNA for the CDR3: TGTGCCAGCAGCGCCGAGGGCCGCCGAACGAACTATGGCTACACCTTC. The encoded protein is CASSAEGRRTNYGYTF.

As concerns this clone: A far larger clone is one base from this, pointing to a likely read error. The chain joins TRBV27 to TRBJ2-1; TRBD2 matches 14 bases. V was pared by 6 bases and J by 3 bases, with 4 bases of the junction left unmatched. Germline values: CDR1 MNHEY, CDR2 SMNVEV (reference sequence). The CDR3 is 16 residues long. The CDR3 nucleotides are TGTGCCAGCAGCGGGACTAGCGGGAGTAGCTACAATGAGCAGTTCTTC. This translates into CASSGTSGSSYNEQFF.

The chain combines TRBV19 with TRBJ2-7, with D perhaps matching TRBD2 (5 bases). There are 13 residues in the CDR3. Germline V gene sequence: CDR1 LNHDA, CDR2 SQIVND (reference sequence). The V end lost 6 bases, the J end lost 3 bases, and 12 bases lay between the germline ends. Written as DNA, the CDR3 is TGTGCCAGTAGCCCCCTAGGGAGCTACGAGCAGTACTTC. This encodes CASSPLGSYEQYF.

The chain carries TRBV14 and TRBJ1-5, with 8 nucleotides matching TRBD1. This CDR3 comprises 16 residues. Trimming took 8 bases from V and 2 from J; bases not matched to a gene: 11. Germline loops: CDR1 SGHDN, CDR2 FVKESK. The CDR3 DNA is TGTGCCAGCGCTAATGTACAGGGGGGGTGCAATCAGCCCCAGCATTTT. Amino acid sequence: CASANVQGGCNQPQHF.

The V and J genes are TRBV6-1 and TRBJ1-2; 10 bases are a match to TRBD1. Germline loops: CDR1 MNHNS, CDR2 SASEGT. J was trimmed by 8 bases and V by 2 bases; bases with no gene match: 8. This CDR3 is 15 amino acids long. The CDR3 coding sequence is TGTGCCAGCAGTGAAAGTGGGGACAGGGGTAAAGGCTACACCTTC. Residues: CASSESGDRGKGYTF.

V gene TRBV19 combines with J gene TRBJ2-2; TRBD2 aligns across 11 bases. J lost 0 bases, V lost 7 bases, and 13 bases had no gene match. CDR1 is LNHDA and CDR2 is SQIVND in the germline V gene (reference sequence). This CDR3 is 19 amino acids long. The CDR3, as DNA: TGTGCCAGTACTATGATTGGCCTAGCGGGGGGTACGAACACCGGGGAGCTGTTTTTT. Translated, it gives CASTMIGLAGGTNTGELFF. The full variable domain, with the rest looked up from reference TRBV19 and TRBJ2-2, is DGGITQSPKYLFRKEGQNVTLSCEQNLNHDAMYWYRQDPGQGLRLIYYSQIVNDFQKGDIAEGYSVSREKKESFPLTVTSAQKNPTAFYLCASTMIGLAGGTNTGELFFGEGSRLTVL.

The J gene is TRBJ1-2, the V gene TRBV16, with a weak D call TRBD1 (5 bases). V was pared by 0 bases and J by 5 bases, with 13 bases between. Germline lookup yields CDR1 KGHSY and CDR2 FQNENV. This CDR3 is 15 amino acids long. The CDR3 is CASSQSGAGTYGYTF. For the CDR3, the DNA is TGTGCCAGCAGCCAATCAGGGGCAGGGACTTATGGCTACACCTTC.

The chain has TRBV19 and TRBJ2-2, with D possibly TRBD1 on 5 matching bases. The CDR3 spans 14 residues. Between the trimmed V and J ends, which lost 7 bases and 4 bases, there was a span of 13 bases. Germline CDR1 and CDR2: LNHDA and SQIVND (reference sequence). In DNA form, the CDR3 reads TGTGCCAGTAAATGGGGCCCTCGCACCGGGGAGCTGTTTTTT. Translating it yields CASKWGPRTGELFF.